This record covers a single T cell receptor (beta chain). The antigen remains unidentified. These data come from a study of cytomegalovirus exposure and HLA in healthy donors. Points from the study as a whole: No immune exposure information besides CMV serostatus was available.

PCR was performed using 60 Vbeta and 13 Jbeta primers. Data came from immunoSEQ multiplex PCR; TCRdb stores just in-frame clones and leaves some out. This table holds approximately 27,000 clones. The CDR3 totals 9 residues. The V end was cut by 4 bases, the J end by 10 bases, with 4 bases between. CDR1 and CDR2 from the germline V gene are SEHNR and FQNEAQ (reference sequence). The gene calls are TRBV7-9 and TRBJ1-1; D gene ambiguous. The sequencing sample was made of PBMCs. The receptor was derived from a man aged 25-45 years in good health and CMV-seronegative. The CDR3 spells CASSSGAFF. The CDR3 DNA follows: TGTGCCAGCAGCTCCGGAGCTTTCTTT.